This T cell receptor (beta chain) was retrieved from a study of T cell clonality in common variable immunodeficiency. Overall study findings and caveats: Common variable immunodeficiency TCR beta sequences reportedly had fewer deletions and N-nucleotide insertions.

This CDR3 region has 15 residues. The germline CDR1 and CDR2 sequences are GTSNPN and SVGIG (reference sequence). V gave up 0 bases and J gave up 4 bases, with 14 bases separating them. TCRdb's copy holds only in-frame clones and misses some; the assay was immunoSEQ multiplex PCR. The data list 25,000 to 30,000 clones, none observed once; 3.1% falls to the top ten. Ten or more counts support this clone. Its antigen remains unknown. The read gets to within 3 residues of the CDR3 end, and the germline J gene fills in the rest. The TCR was taken from a human donor with common variable immunodeficiency. The sample comprised peripheral blood mononuclear cells. V gene TRBV30 combines with J gene TRBJ2-3, with D perhaps matching TRBD1 (5 bases). CDR3 sequence: CAWSVGIGRADTQYF. The sequenced part of the CDR3 DNA is TGTGCCTGGAGTGTAGGTATAGGCAGGGCAGATACG. The full variable domain, in which reference TRBV30 and TRBJ2-3 provide the parts outside the CDR3, is SQTIHQWPATLVQPVGSPLSLECTVEGTSNPNLYWYRQAAGRGLQLLFYSVGIGQISSEVPQNLSASRPQDRQFILSSKKLLLSDSGFYLCAWSVGIGRADTQYFGPGTRLTVL.